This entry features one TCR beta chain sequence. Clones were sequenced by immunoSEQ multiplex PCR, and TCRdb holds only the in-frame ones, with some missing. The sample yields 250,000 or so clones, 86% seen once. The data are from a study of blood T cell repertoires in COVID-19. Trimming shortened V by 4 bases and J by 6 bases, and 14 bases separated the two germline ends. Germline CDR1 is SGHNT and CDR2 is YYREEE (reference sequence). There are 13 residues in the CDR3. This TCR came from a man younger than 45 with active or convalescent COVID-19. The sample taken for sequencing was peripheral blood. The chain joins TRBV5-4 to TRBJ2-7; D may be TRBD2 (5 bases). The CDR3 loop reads CASSPPGVGEQYF. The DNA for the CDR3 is TGTGCCAGCAGCCCGCCCGGGGTAGGCGAGCAGTACTTC.